Here is one T cell receptor (beta chain) with its context. V lost 0 bases, J lost 9 bases, and 6 bases lay in between. This CDR3 comprises 12 residues. The germline gives CDR1 LGHDT, CDR2 YNNKEL (reference sequence). The data originate from a study of blood T cell repertoires in COVID-19. Method: immunoSEQ multiplex PCR; TCRdb's copy keeps in-frame clones and lacks some. Seen here are approximately 240,000 clones, roughly 82% observed once, and the top ten hold 4.5% to 6%. Material: peripheral blood. The clonotype originates from a woman older than 75 with active or convalescent COVID-19. This chain joins TRBV3-1 (or the pseudogene TRBV3-2) and TRBJ1-5; D unclear. The CDR3 loop is CASSQEGRPQHF. The CDR3 bases are TGTGCCAGCAGCCAAGAGGGGAGGCCCCAGCATTTT.